A selection of T cell receptor beta chains follows, all from one sample in a study of Graves' ophthalmopathy and Graves' hyperthyroidism. TCRdb re-called the multiplex PCR reads with MiXCR, one entry per CDR3 protein. The data show about 200,000 distinct CDR3 sequences, over 25% seen once. Sequenced material: peripheral blood. These receptors were collected from a man between 45 and 60 years old with Graves' ophthalmopathy. CDR3s include the opening cysteine and the closing phenylalanine or tryptophan. Each record gives: J gene, V gene, clone size, CDR3 length, CDR3 protein. The size of a clone is reported for some rows only, either as once, few or many, or as a class for expanded clones.

TRBJ1-6 | TRBV6-5 | many | 16 | CASSYSSTTGLSPLHF
TRBJ2-5 | TRBV3-1 | many | 15 | CASSHEGLAGETQYF
TRBJ1-2 | TRBV27 | NA | 15 | CASSPTGGLWDGYTF
TRBJ2-5 | TRBV6-2/TRBV6-3 | many | 13 | CASSPGLVVTQYF
TRBJ2-7 | TRBV30 | many | 14 | CAWSWEGLYYEQYF
TRBJ1-1 | TRBV12-3/TRBV12-4 | many | 15 | CASSLARDANTEAFF
TRBJ1-6 | TRBV14 | many | 15 | CASSQDLQDNSPLHF
TRBJ2-7 | TRBV29-1 | many | 14 | CSVRPPGGTYEQYF
TRBJ2-5 | TRBV12-3/TRBV12-4 | many | 13 | CASSLAGKETQYF
TRBJ2-6 | TRBV5-1 | many | 16 | CASSLGGAGGANVLTF
TRBJ1-1 | TRBV27 | NA | 15 | CASSFLNTGGGEAFF
TRBJ2-5 | TRBV28 | NA | 16 | CASSPILALYQETQYF
TRBJ2-2 | TRBV6-4 | NA | 18 | CASRDGLAGGRSTGELFF
TRBJ2-7 | TRBV11-2 | NA | 15 | CASSNGESISYEQYF
TRBJ2-6 | TRBV24-1 | many | 14 | CATSDSSGANVLTF
TRBJ2-7 | TRBV12-3/TRBV12-4 | many | 14 | CASSPSPESYEQYF
TRBJ2-7 | TRBV12-3/TRBV12-4 | NA | 14 | CASSFRDSNYEQYF
TRBJ1-1 | TRBV6-2/TRBV6-3 | NA | 14 | CASSYLQMNTEAFF
TRBJ2-5 | TRBV28 | NA | 18 | CASSIQGLAGPRVETQYF
TRBJ1-2 | TRBV7-2 | many | 14 | CASSLEPGSYGYTF
TRBJ2-7 | TRBV7-9 | many | 16 | CASSPSQAGEGYEQYF
TRBJ1-1 | TRBV6-2/TRBV6-3 | many | 13 | CASTGRGNTEAFF
TRBJ2-7 | TRBV6-6 | many | 13 | CASSYRGPYEQYF
TRBJ2-7 | TRBV20-1 | many | 16 | CSARSDVRRAVAEQYF
TRBJ1-5 | TRBV6-2/TRBV6-3 | few | 15 | CASSSFGIDNQPQHF
TRBJ2-7 | TRBV7-9 | NA | 15 | CASSPRTLGVYEQYF
TRBJ1-1 | TRBV6-2/TRBV6-3 | NA | 15 | CASSYPGQRNTEAFF
TRBJ1-2 | TRBV6-1 | NA | 13 | CASGQGWDYGYTF
TRBJ2-5 | TRBV12-3/TRBV12-4 | many | 14 | CASKGRAVPETQYF
TRBJ2-7 | TRBV28 | many | 13 | CASSPGPLYEQYF
TRBJ2-7 | TRBV6-1 | many | 14 | CASSIAGGPYEQYF
TRBJ1-5 | TRBV30 | many | 13 | CAWSVRVDQPQHF
TRBJ2-5 | TRBV5-6 | many | 16 | CASSPAVAGLQETQYF
TRBJ2-7 | TRBV6-5 | many | 14 | CASSYSQGSYEQYF
TRBJ2-7 | TRBV12-3/TRBV12-4 | NA | 14 | CASSLGGYGYEQYF
TRBJ2-7 | TRBV6-1 | NA | 13 | CASAVAGTYEQYF
TRBJ1-5 | TRBV2 | few | 16 | CASSQHRWESNQPQHF